The clone carrying this TCR beta chain has only a few counts. Antigen specificity is unknown. The sample originates from a study of T cell repertoires in cytomegalovirus infection. Background on the study: It can be stated that public TCR beta signatures indicated CMV infection as well as a matching HLA type.

General observations from the study: Carriers of CMV plus the relevant HLA were identified by cumulative public TCR beta family frequency. The ex vivo response was dominated by HLA-C-restricted CMV-specific TCR beta clonotypes.

The J segment lost 12 bases and the V segment lost 4 bases, leaving 9 bases of the junction unmatched. The CDR3 extends over 14 amino acids. Germline-derived CDR1 and CDR2 are MDHEN and SYDVKM. TCRdb itself ran the reads through MiXCR, one entry per CDR3 protein. This table has around 300,000 distinct CDR3 sequences, around 25% appearing once. This chain links TRBV28 with TRBJ2-1; 10 bases agree with TRBD1. Specimen: PBMCs. This receptor was identified in a human donor in good health (CMV status not recorded). Some clones in this sample may be carry-over from other donors' samples. The CDR3 DNA reads as TGTGCCAGCAGTTCCCCGGGACAGGGGTTGGGGCAGTTCTTC. Amino acid sequence: CASSSPGQGLGQFF.